This T cell receptor (beta chain) was sequenced during a study of T cell responses to AZD1222 COVID-19 vaccine. Study conclusions and caveats: Clonal diversity was possibly underestimated, and the donors were mostly white British, with more females.

This CDR3 has 14 residues. Germline-derived CDR1 and CDR2 are SGHDN and FVKESK. Trimming pared 1 base from V and 3 bases from J, leaving 10 bases between. Regarding this clone: Its specificity is not known.

Repertoires were generated with immunoSEQ multiplex PCR, while TCRdb's copy carries only in-frame clones and drops some. The table records around 160,000 clones, under 95% of them present only once. This receptor was obtained from an adult in good health. The rearrangement links TRBV14 to TRBJ2-7, with TRBD1 as a possible D gene (5 bases). The source was peripheral blood, collected on day 0 of MenACWY control vaccination. CDR3 protein: CASSQGQRYYEQYF. DNA of the CDR3: TGTGCCAGCAGCCAAGGACAGCGTTACTACGAGCAGTACTTC.